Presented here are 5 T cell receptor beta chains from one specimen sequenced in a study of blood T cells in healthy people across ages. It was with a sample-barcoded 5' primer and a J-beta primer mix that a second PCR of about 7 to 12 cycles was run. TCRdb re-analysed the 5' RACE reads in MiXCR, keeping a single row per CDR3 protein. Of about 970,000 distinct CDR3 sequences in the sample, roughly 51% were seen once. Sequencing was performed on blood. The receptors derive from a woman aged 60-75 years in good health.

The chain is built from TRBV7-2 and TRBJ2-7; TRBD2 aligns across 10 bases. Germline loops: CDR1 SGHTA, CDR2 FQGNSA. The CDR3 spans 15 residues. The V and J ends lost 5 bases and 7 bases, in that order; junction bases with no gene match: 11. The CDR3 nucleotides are TGTGCCAGCAGCGCCCTAGCGGGAGTGGGGAATGAGCAGTACTTC. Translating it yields CASSALAGVGNEQYF.

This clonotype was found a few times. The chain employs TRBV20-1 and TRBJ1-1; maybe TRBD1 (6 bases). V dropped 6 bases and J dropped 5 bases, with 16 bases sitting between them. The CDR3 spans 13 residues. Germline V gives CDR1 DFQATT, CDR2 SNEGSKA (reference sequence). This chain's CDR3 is CSALAGARTEAFF. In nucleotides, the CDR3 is TGCAGTGCCCTTGCGGGGGCGCGAACTGAAGCTTTCTTT.

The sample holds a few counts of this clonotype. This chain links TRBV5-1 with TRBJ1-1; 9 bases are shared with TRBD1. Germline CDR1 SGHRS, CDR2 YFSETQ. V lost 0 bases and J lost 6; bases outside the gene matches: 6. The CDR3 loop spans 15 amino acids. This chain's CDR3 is CASSLGDRVPPEAFF. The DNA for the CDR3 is TGCGCCAGCAGCTTGGGGGACAGGGTACCTCCTGAAGCTTTCTTT. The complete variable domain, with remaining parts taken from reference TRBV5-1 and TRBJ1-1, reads KAGVTQTPRYLIKTRGQQVTLSCSPISGHRSVSWYQQTPGQGLQFLFEYFSETQRNKGNFPGRFSGRQFSNSRSEMNVSTLELGDSALYLCASSLGDRVPPEAFFGQGTRLTVV.

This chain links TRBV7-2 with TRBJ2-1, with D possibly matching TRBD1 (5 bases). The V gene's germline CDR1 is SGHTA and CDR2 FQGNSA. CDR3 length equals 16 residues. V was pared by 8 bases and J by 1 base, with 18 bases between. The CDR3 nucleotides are TGTGCCAGCCGGAGCTTGAAAGGGGTTTCCTACAATGAGCAGTTCTTC. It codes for CASRSLKGVSYNEQFF.

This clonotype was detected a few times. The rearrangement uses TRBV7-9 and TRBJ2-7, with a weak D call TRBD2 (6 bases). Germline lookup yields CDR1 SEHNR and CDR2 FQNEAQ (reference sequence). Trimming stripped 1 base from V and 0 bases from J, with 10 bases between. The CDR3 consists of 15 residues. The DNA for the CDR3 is TGTGCCAGCAGCTTAGGGGGCGGGACCTCCTACGAGCAGTACTTC. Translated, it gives CASSLGGGTSYEQYF.